This T cell receptor (beta chain) emerged from a study of blood T cell repertoires in COVID-19. Looking at the study overall: Both acute and convalescent COVID-19 samples were obtained from the United States, Italy and Spain. T cells, B-cell-depleted T cells, or PBMCs supplied cDNA or gDNA.

Original methodology: Amplification from reference gene primers served as the basis for estimated nucleated cell counts. Some clones are missing from TCRdb's copy, which holds only in-frame ones; the method was immunoSEQ multiplex PCR. V, J and clone size are those of that table, while D and trimming were read from the DNA. The data hold 150,000 to 200,000 clones, with around 89% observed a single time. This CDR3 comprises 11 residues. V gave up 5 bases and J gave up 3 bases, with 6 bases separating them. Germline CDR1 and CDR2: SGHRS and YFSETQ. The rearrangement uses TRBV5-1 and TRBJ2-7, with D maybe TRBD1 (5 bases). Sequenced material: peripheral blood. This sequence originates from a man aged 40-55 years with active or convalescent COVID-19. CDR3 nucleotide sequence: TGCGCCAGCAGAGGGGTCTACGAGCAGTACTTC. Its translation: CASRGVYEQYF. Full variable domain (missing parts from reference TRBV5-1 and TRBJ2-7): KAGVTQTPRYLIKTRGQQVTLSCSPISGHRSVSWYQQTPGQGLQFLFEYFSETQRNKGNFPGRFSGRQFSNSRSEMNVSTLELGDSALYLCASRGVYEQYFGPGTRLTVT.